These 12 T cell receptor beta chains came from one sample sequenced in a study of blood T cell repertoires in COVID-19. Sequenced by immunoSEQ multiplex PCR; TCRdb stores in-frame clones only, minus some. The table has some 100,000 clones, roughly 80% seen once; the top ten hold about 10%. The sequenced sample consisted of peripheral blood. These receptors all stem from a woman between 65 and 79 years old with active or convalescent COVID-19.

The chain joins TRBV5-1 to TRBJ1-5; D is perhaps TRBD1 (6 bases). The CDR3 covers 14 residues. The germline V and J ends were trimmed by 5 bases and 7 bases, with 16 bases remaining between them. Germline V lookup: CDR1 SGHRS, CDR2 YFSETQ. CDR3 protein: CASSARGGSQPQHF. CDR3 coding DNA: TGCGCCAGCAGTGCCAGGGGTGGAAGCCAGCCCCAGCATTTT. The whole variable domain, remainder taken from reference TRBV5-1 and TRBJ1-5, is KAGVTQTPRYLIKTRGQQVTLSCSPISGHRSVSWYQQTPGQGLQFLFEYFSETQRNKGNFPGRFSGRQFSNSRSEMNVSTLELGDSALYLCASSARGGSQPQHFGDGTRLSIL.

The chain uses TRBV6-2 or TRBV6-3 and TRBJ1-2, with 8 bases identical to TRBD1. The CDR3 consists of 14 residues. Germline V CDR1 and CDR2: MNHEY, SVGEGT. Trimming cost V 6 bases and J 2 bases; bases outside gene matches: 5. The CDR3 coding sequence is TGTGCCAGCAGCTTCCGGGACAGGAACTATGGCTACACCTTC. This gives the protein CASSFRDRNYGYTF.

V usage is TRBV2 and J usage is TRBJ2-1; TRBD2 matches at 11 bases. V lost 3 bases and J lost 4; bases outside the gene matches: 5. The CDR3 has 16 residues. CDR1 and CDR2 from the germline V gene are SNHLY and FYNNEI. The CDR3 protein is CASSDLAGGGYNEQFF. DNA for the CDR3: TGTGCCAGCAGTGACCTAGCGGGGGGCGGGTACAATGAGCAGTTCTTC.

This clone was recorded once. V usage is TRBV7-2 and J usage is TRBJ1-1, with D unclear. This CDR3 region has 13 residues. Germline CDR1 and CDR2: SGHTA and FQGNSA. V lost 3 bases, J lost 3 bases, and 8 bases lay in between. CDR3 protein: CASSLQLYTEAFF. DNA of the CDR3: TGTGCCAGCAGCTTGCAGTTATACACTGAAGCTTTCTTT.

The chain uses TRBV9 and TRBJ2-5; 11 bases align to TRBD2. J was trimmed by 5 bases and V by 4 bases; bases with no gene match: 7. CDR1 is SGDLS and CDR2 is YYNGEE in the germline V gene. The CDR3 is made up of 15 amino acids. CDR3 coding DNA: TGTGCCAGCAGCCGACTAAGGACTAGCGGGGAGACCCAGTACTTC. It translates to CASSRLRTSGETQYF. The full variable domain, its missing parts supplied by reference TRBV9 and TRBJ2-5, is DSGVTQTPKHLITATGQRVTLRCSPRSGDLSVYWYQQSLDQGLQFLIQYYNGEERAKGNILERFSAQQFPDLHSELNLSSLELGDSALYFCASSRLRTSGETQYFGPGTRLLVL.

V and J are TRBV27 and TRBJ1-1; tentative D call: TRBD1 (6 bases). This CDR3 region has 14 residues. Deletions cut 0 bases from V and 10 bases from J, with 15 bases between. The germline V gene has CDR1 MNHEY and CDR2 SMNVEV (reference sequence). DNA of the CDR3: TGTGCCAGCAGTTTATCGAACAGGGAGGGTAGAGCTTTCTTT. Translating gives CASSLSNREGRAFF.

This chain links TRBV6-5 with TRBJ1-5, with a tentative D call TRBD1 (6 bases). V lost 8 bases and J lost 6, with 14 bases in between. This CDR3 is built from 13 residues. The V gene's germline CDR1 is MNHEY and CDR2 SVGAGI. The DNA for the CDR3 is TGTGCCAGCCGGGGGGGGCAGGCTCAGCCCCAGCATTTT. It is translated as CASRGGQAQPQHF.

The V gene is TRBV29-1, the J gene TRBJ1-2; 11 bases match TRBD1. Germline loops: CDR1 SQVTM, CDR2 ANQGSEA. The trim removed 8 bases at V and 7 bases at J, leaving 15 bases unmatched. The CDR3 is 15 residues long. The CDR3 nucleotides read TGCAGCATATATTCTGGGGGGACAGGGGGTGGTGGCTACACCTTC. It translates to CSIYSGGTGGGGYTF.

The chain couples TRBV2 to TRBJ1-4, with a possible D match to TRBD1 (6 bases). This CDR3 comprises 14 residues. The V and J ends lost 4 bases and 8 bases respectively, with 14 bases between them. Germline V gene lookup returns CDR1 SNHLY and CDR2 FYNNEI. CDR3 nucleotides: TGTGCCAGCAGTGTACAGGGCTGGGAGGAAAAACTGTTTTTT. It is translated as CASSVQGWEEKLFF. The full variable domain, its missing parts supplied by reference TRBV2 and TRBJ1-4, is EPEVTQTPSHQVTQMGQEVILRCVPISNHLYFYWYRQILGQKVEFLVSFYNNEISEKSEIFDDQFSVERPDGSNFTLKIRSTKLEDSAMYFCASSVQGWEEKLFFGSGTQLSVL.

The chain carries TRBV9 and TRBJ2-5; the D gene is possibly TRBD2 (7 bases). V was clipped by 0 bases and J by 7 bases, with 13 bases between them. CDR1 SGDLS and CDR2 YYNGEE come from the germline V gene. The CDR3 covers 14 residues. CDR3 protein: CASSVAGGPGTQYF. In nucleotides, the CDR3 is TGTGCCAGCAGCGTAGCCGGGGGGCCAGGGACCCAGTACTTC.

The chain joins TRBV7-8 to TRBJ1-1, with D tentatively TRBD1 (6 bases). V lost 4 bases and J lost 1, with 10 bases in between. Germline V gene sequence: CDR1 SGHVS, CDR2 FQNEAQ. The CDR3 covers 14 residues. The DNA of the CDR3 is TGTGCCAGCAGCTCGGGGGGACAGAACACTGAAGCTTTCTTT. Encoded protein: CASSSGGQNTEAFF. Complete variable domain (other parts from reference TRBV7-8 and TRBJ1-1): GAGVSQSPRYKVAKRGQDVALRCDPISGHVSLFWYQQALGQGPEFLTYFQNEAQLDKSGLPSDRFFAERPEGSVSTLKIQRTQQEDSAVYLCASSSGGQNTEAFFGQGTRLTVV.

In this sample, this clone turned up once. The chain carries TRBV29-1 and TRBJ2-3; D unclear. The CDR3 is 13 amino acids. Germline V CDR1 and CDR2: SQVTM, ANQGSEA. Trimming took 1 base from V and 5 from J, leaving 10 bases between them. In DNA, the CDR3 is TGCAGCGTTGAAGTACAGACACGAGATACGCAGTATTTT. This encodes CSVEVQTRDTQYF.